This T cell receptor beta chain was observed in a study of OX40 agonist ivuxolimab in advanced cancers. Study-wide background: Prior anti-PD-1, anti-PD-L1 or anti-CTLA-4 therapy was allowed; less than 45% had some.

Some clones are missing from TCRdb's copy, which holds only in-frame ones; the method was immunoSEQ multiplex PCR. The table includes some 25,000 clones, just over 85% detected once. Findings and caveats of the study: Some patients without response likewise showed low normalized clonal expansion.

The V and J ends lost 4 bases and 3 bases respectively, with 12 bases between them. This CDR3 spans 13 amino acids. Germline loops: CDR1 GTSNPN, CDR2 SVGIG (reference sequence). Comment on this clone: Its specificity is not known.

The chain employs TRBV30 and TRBJ1-2; the D gene is possibly TRBD1 (6 bases). This specimen consisted of CD4+ or CD8+ T cells sorted from blood, obtained in a trial of the OX40 agonist ivuxolimab. The TCR comes from an adult with an advanced solid tumor such as melanoma, head and neck, liver or kidney cancer. The CDR3 DNA reads as TGTGCCTGGATATCCACAGGGCACTATGGCTACACCTTC. Translation: CAWISTGHYGYTF.